These 17 T cell receptor beta chains were sequenced from one sample in a study of metastatic and nonmetastatic thyroid tumors. TCRdb reassembled clones from the PCR reads with MiXCR. In the table there are some 22,000 clones, over 9.5% of which are singletons. Every patient underwent thyroid surgery untreated. Sequences were obtained from blood. The source of these receptors is a female donor with papillary thyroid cancer or a benign thyroid nodule (not recorded which). Some clones in this sample may be carry-over from other donors' samples.

The chain carries TRBV5-6 and TRBJ1-5, with D possibly TRBD1 on 6 matching bases. Germline CDR1 is SGHDT and CDR2 is YYEEEE. The CDR3 runs to 14 residues. V was trimmed by 4 bases and J by 5 bases, leaving 13 bases between them. CDR3 region: CASSLRTVDQPQHF. In DNA form, the CDR3 reads TGTGCCAGCAGCCTCAGGACAGTGGATCAGCCCCAGCATTTT.

This clone was picked up many times. This rearrangement joins TRBV5-1 to TRBJ2-7; tentatively, D is TRBD2 (6 bases). Germline V CDR1 and CDR2: SGHRS, YFSETQ. V was cut by 0 bases and J by 1 base, with 11 bases left in between. This CDR3 spans 15 amino acids. The CDR3 DNA reads as TGCGCCAGCAGCTTGGAGACGGGAGTATCCTACGAGCAGTACTTC. This translates into CASSLETGVSYEQYF.

This clone has at least ten counts. As DNA, the CDR3 is TGTGCCAGCAGCCCGACGCTAGCGGATGAGCAGTTCTTC. Translating gives CASSPTLADEQFF. The chain uses TRBV3-1 and TRBJ2-1; 7 nucleotides align to TRBD2. Germline trimming cut 4 bases from V and 8 bases from J; bases unmatched to any gene: 5. This CDR3 has 13 amino acids. CDR1 and CDR2 (germline): LGHDT, YNNKEL (reference sequence).

This clone was seen many times. The sample has other DNA sequences that encode this CDR3 too. The chain employs TRBV11-1 and TRBJ2-3, with D perhaps matching TRBD1 (6 bases). This CDR3 is 17 amino acids long. Per the germline V gene, CDR1 is SGHAT and CDR2 is FQDESV (reference sequence). Trimming took off 1 base at V and 1 base at J, with 15 bases between the two ends. CDR3 DNA sequence: TGTGCCAGCAGCTTAGTGTTTCGAGGGGGTGGCACAGATACGCAGTATTTT. Encoded protein: CASSLVFRGGGTDTQYF.

This clone has ten or more counts. The chain is built from TRBV9 and TRBJ2-1; D ambiguous. The CDR3 length is 15 residues. The ends were cut back, 4 bases at V and 0 bases at J, with 11 bases in the middle. Germline V gives CDR1 SGDLS, CDR2 YYNGEE. The CDR3 sequence is CASSPRLSSYNEQFF. Here the CDR3 DNA reads TGTGCCAGCAGCCCCAGGTTAAGCTCCTACAATGAGCAGTTCTTC.

The sample holds many counts of this clone. The chain is built from TRBV12-3 or TRBV12-4 and TRBJ2-1; 14 bases match TRBD2. CDR3 length equals 17 residues. Trimming at V came to 6 bases and at J to 5 bases, leaving 9 bases not matched to a gene. Written as DNA, the CDR3 is TGTGCCAGCAGCCCTAATCCGGGACTAGCGGGGGACAATGAGCAGTTCTTC. Amino acid sequence: CASSPNPGLAGDNEQFF.

With regard to this clone: Since a much larger clone is just one base distant, this may be a read error. This chain uses TRBV20-1 with TRBJ2-5; D remains ambiguous. CDR1 and CDR2 (germline): DFQATT, SNEGSKA (reference sequence). The CDR3 has 12 residues. The DNA for the CDR3 is TGCAGTGGTGGCAGACAACAAGAGACCGAGTACTTC. Residues: CSGGRQQETEYF.

Of note for this clone: A much larger clone differs by one base, so this may be a read error. The chain employs TRBV25-1 and TRBJ1-4; no definite D call. This CDR3 contains 15 residues. Germline V gene sequence: CDR1 MGHDK, CDR2 SYGVNS. The V end was cut by 4 bases, the J end by 7 bases, with 16 bases between. In nucleotides, the CDR3 is TGTGCCAGCAGTGTGGGGTTTATCCGTGGTGAAAAACTGTTTTTT. Its translation is CASSVGFIRGEKLFF.

This clone was seen ten or more times. The chain uses TRBV28 and TRBJ1-6, with 7 positions matching TRBD1. CDR3 length equals 14 residues. Germline lookup yields CDR1 MDHEN and CDR2 SYDVKM. The junction had 9 bases not matched to a gene; V was cut back by 6 bases and J by 10 bases. The CDR3 here is CASRPDRLWSPLHF. The DNA of the CDR3 is TGTGCCAGCAGACCGGACAGGTTGTGGTCACCCCTCCACTTT.

This clone occurred many times. The chain employs TRBV19 and TRBJ1-3; D not certain. CDR1 and CDR2 (germline): LNHDA, SQIVND (reference sequence). The V and J ends lost 7 bases and 4 bases respectively, with 5 bases between them. This CDR3 comprises 11 residues. CDR3 nucleotides: TGTGCCAGTAACTTCGGAAACACCATATATTTT. It encodes CASNFGNTIYF.

By share, this clone ranks as medium-sized. The chain joins TRBV6-4 to TRBJ2-3, with TRBD2 matching over 11 bases. This CDR3 has 17 residues. J gave up 2 bases and V 0 bases, and 4 bases lay outside the gene matches. The germline CDR1 and CDR2 sequences are MRHNA and SNTAGT. The DNA of the CDR3 is TGTGCCAGCAGTGACTCCCGACTAGCGGGAACCACAGATACGCAGTATTTT. It specifies CASSDSRLAGTTDTQYF.

At least ten counts were recorded for this clone. This chain links TRBV11-2 with TRBJ2-7; D gene unclear. The germline V gene encodes CDR1 SGHAT and CDR2 FQNNGV. Trimming stripped 3 bases from V and 4 bases from J, with 16 bases between. The CDR3 runs to 15 residues. The CDR3 region has the DNA TGTGCCAGCAGCTTTTCTTCCGCGGAGTTGTACGAGCAGTACTTC. Amino acid sequence: CASSFSSAELYEQYF.

Notes on this clone: This sequence may be a read error, since a much larger clone differs from it by one base. This chain links TRBV29-1 with TRBJ2-6; D not certain. Trimming removed 4 bases from V and 2 bases from J, with 24 bases in between. This CDR3 spans 19 amino acids. Germline V gene sequence: CDR1 SQVTM, CDR2 ANQGSEA. CDR3 residues: CSVVMLLDEGSPGANVLTF. CDR3 DNA sequence: TGCAGCGTTGTCATGCTATTAGATGAAGGGTCCCCTGGGGCCAACGTCCTGACTTTC.

This clone was counted at least ten times. The CDR3 region has the DNA TGTGCCAGTAGTAGGCAGGTGATGGGTGGGGCCAACGTCCTGACTTTC. Protein: CASSRQVMGGANVLTF. The chain links TRBV19 to TRBJ2-6; D gene ambiguous. Germline CDR1 is LNHDA and CDR2 is SQIVND (reference sequence). The CDR3 runs 16 residues. The V and J ends lost 4 bases and 3 bases respectively, with 13 bases between them.

This clone appeared many times. The chain is built from TRBV25-1 and TRBJ2-1, with 10 bases identical to TRBD2. Trimming cost V 7 bases and J 2 bases; bases outside gene matches: 17. CDR1 is MGHDK, CDR2 SYGVNS, per germline. The CDR3 has 19 residues. CDR3 residues: CASTKSGRGFFQPYNEQFF. The CDR3 bases are TGTGCCAGCACAAAAAGCGGGAGGGGGTTTTTTCAGCCCTACAATGAGCAGTTCTTC.

The chain links TRBV6-2 or TRBV6-3 to TRBJ2-1; D gene unclear. CDR3 length equals 14 residues. Germline lookup yields CDR1 MNHEY and CDR2 SVGEGT. V was shortened by 8 bases and J by 5 bases, with 16 bases between the two germline ends. CDR3 sequence: CASLGWYENNEQFF. CDR3 in DNA: TGTGCCAGCCTGGGGTGGTATGAAAACAATGAGCAGTTCTTC.

In its sample, this clone is medium-sized. This chain joins TRBV6-2 or TRBV6-3 and TRBJ2-7; the D is unclear. V was trimmed by 0 bases and J by 0 bases, leaving 9 bases between them. The CDR3 contains 15 residues. CDR1 and CDR2 (germline): MNHEY, SVGEGT. The CDR3 here is CASSYSVSSSYEQYF. CDR3 DNA: TGTGCCAGCAGTTACTCTGTGTCTAGCTCCTACGAGCAGTACTTC.